This passage covers 6 T cell receptor beta chains from one sample sequenced in a study of identical twins. TCRdb reprocessed the 5' RACE reads via MiXCR and lists one record per CDR3 protein. The sample shows about 530,000 distinct CDR3 sequences, under 25% of them seen only once. The sample was also linked to a second study, of yellow fever vaccine responses in identical twins.

The specimen was CD4+ T cells sorted from blood. The receptors were gathered from a woman younger than 35 in good health.

The sample holds one count of this clonotype. V is TRBV29-1 and J is TRBJ2-1, with 8 bases lining up with TRBD2. The trim removed 5 bases at V and 4 bases at J, leaving 7 bases unmatched. The CDR3 runs to 14 residues. CDR1 and CDR2 from the germline V gene are SQVTM and ANQGSEA. CDR3 region: CSVQSGGDYNEQFF. The CDR3 DNA sequence: TGCAGCGTTCAAAGCGGGGGAGATTACAATGAGCAGTTCTTC.

This clonotype was recorded a few times. The rearrangement uses TRBV4-1 and TRBJ2-3; D is ambiguous. V was pared by 4 bases and J by 0 bases, with 17 bases between. CDR1 and CDR2 from the germline V gene are MGHRA and YSYEKL. This CDR3 has 17 amino acids. This chain's CDR3 is CASSPFGVLSSTDTQYF. The CDR3 bases are TGCGCCAGCAGCCCGTTTGGGGTGTTATCTAGCACAGATACGCAGTATTTT.

This chain connects TRBV6-5 to TRBJ2-1; the match to TRBD2 covers 15 bases. V gave up 4 bases and J gave up 8 bases; unmatched junction bases: 3. The length of the CDR3 is 15 residues. Per germline, CDR1 MNHEY and CDR2 SVGAGI. The CDR3 is CASSWTSGRVDEQFF. In DNA, the CDR3 is TGTGCCAGCAGTTGGACTAGCGGGAGGGTCGATGAGCAGTTCTTC.

This clonotype was observed a few times. The chain combines TRBV20-1 with TRBJ1-6, with D unclear. V lost 4 bases to trimming and J lost 9 bases, with 16 bases between them. This CDR3 has 14 amino acids. The germline V gene has CDR1 DFQATT and CDR2 SNEGSKA (reference sequence). The CDR3 region has the DNA TGCAGTGCTACGCAGAGCTCCGGCGGTTCACCCCTCCACTTT. It is translated as CSATQSSGGSPLHF.

This clonotype was found a few times. The CDR3 sequence: CASSLGDLGRQPQHF. Written as DNA, the CDR3 is TGTGCCAGCAGCTTAGGGGATCTGGGGCGTCAGCCCCAGCATTTT. The rearrangement links TRBV7-9 to TRBJ1-5; weak D call: TRBD1 (5 bases). Deletions cut 1 base from V and 6 bases from J, with 13 bases between. The V gene's germline CDR1 is SEHNR and CDR2 FQNEAQ (reference sequence). The CDR3 covers 15 residues.

The rearrangement links TRBV10-3 to TRBJ2-7; tentatively, D is TRBD1 (5 bases). The CDR3 is 12 amino acids. V lost 3 bases to trimming and J lost 4 bases, with 7 bases between them. The germline V gene has CDR1 ENHRY and CDR2 SYGVKD. CDR3 residues: CAISERQYEQYF. The CDR3 DNA sequence: TGTGCCATCAGTGAAAGACAGTACGAGCAGTACTTC.